Sequencing of this T cell receptor beta chain was carried out in a study of OX40 agonist ivuxolimab in advanced cancers. Findings and limits, study-wide: Relative to CD4+ cells, CD8+ T cells on average had more expanded clones. Clonal expansion by week 6 occurred in CD4+ and CD8+ blood T cells (at 0.1 to 3.0 mg/kg).

Concerning this clone: Its antigen is not identified.

A history of autoimmune disease or systemic immunosuppression excluded patients. This CDR3 has 14 residues. V lost 6 bases and J lost 5; bases outside the gene matches: 6. The V gene's germline CDR1 is WNHNN and CDR2 SYGVQD (reference sequence). Repertoires were generated with immunoSEQ multiplex PCR, while TCRdb's copy carries only in-frame clones and drops some. There are about 75,000 clones in the sample; around 86% occur only once, and about 8.6% lies in the top ten. The specimen comprised CD4+ or CD8+ T cells sorted from blood, sampled in a trial of the OX40 agonist ivuxolimab. This chain links TRBV10-1 with TRBJ2-3; the match to TRBD1 covers 9 bases. The receptor was isolated from an adult with an advanced solid tumor such as melanoma, head and neck, liver or kidney cancer. The CDR3 DNA follows: TGCGCCAGCAGACCGGGACAGGGAGGAGATACGCAGTATTTT. It encodes CASRPGQGGDTQYF.